Listed below are T cell receptor beta chains from one sample, sequenced in a study of blood T cell repertoires in COVID-19. Repertoires were generated with immunoSEQ multiplex PCR, while TCRdb's copy carries only in-frame clones and drops some. The sample includes under 400,000 clones, about 88% seen only once; the top ten take over 0.9%. The specimen sequenced was PBMCs or T cells enriched from blood (not recorded which). These receptors all come from a woman under 40 who had been exposed to COVID-19. Both conserved end residues are part of each CDR3. A D gene is named only where the DNA matches it firmly. For some rows the clone size is stated as once, few or many, or as a class when expanded; others skip it.

>-|TRBD1|TRBV18|TRBJ2-2
CASSPGTAANTGELFF
TGTGCCAGCTCACCAGGGACAGCGGCGAACACCGGGGAGCTGTTTTTT
>few|TRBD1|TRBV15|TRBJ1-5
CATSDRGHDVYSNQPQHF
TGTGCCACCAGTGACAGGGGGCACGATGTTTATAGCAATCAGCCCCAGCATTTT
>-|TRBD2|TRBV3-1/TRBV3-2|TRBJ2-3
CASSQGSPSGSNTQYF
TGTGCCAGCAGCCAAGGGTCCCCTAGCGGGAGTAATACGCAGTATTTT
>-|TRBD1|TRBV30|TRBJ2-7
CAWSPGQGAIF
TGTGCCTGGAGTCCCGGACAGGGGGCTATCTTC
>-|-|TRBV7-9|TRBJ2-2
CASSPHPAEGFGELFF
TGTGCCAGCAGCCCCCATCCAGCGGAGGGGTTCGGGGAGCTGTTTTTT
>-|-|TRBV10-2|TRBJ2-7
CASSEYYEQYF
TGCGCCAGCAGTGAATACTACGAGCAGTACTTC
>-|-|TRBV3-1/TRBV3-2|TRBJ1-2
CASRRQPGDYGYTF
TGTGCCAGCAGGCGACAGCCGGGGGACTATGGCTACACCTTC
>-|-|TRBV19|TRBJ1-3
CASSIRGGSRSGNTIYF
TGTGCCAGTAGTATACGGGGAGGCTCTCGCTCTGGAAACACCATATATTTT
>-|TRBD1|TRBV5-1|TRBJ1-5
CASSPSGTDGQPQHF
TGCGCCAGCAGCCCTTCCGGGACAGACGGCCAGCCCCAGCATTTT
>-|TRBD2|TRBV25-1|TRBJ2-5
CGISSGRALETQYF
TGTGGAATAAGTAGCGGGAGGGCTCTAGAGACCCAGTACTTC
>-|TRBD2|TRBV6-5|TRBJ2-7
CASSLSGSYEQYF
TGTGCCAGCAGTTTAAGCGGGAGCTACGAGCAGTACTTC
>-|TRBD1|TRBV6-5|TRBJ2-7
CASRPYDRVRDEQYF
TGTGCCAGCAGACCCTATGACAGGGTCCGGGACGAGCAGTACTTC
>few|TRBD2|TRBV5-1|TRBJ2-5
CASSLNSGRGETQYF
TGCGCCAGCAGCTTGAACAGCGGGAGAGGGGAGACCCAGTACTTC
>-|-|TRBV10-3|TRBJ2-3
CAISVEGSTDTQYF
TGTGCCATCAGTGTTGAGGGCAGCACAGATACGCAGTATTTT
>-|TRBD2|TRBV19|TRBJ2-5
CASGLAGVGTQYF
TGTGCCAGCGGACTAGCGGGAGTGGGGACCCAGTACTTC
>-|-|TRBV5-5|TRBJ2-5
CASSLVGGAGVGETQYF
TGTGCCAGCAGCTTGGTGGGGGGCGCGGGAGTAGGAGAGACCCAGTACTTC
>-|TRBD2|TRBV2|TRBJ2-5
CASSQMGAGEETQYF
TGTGCCAGCAGCCAGATGGGAGCGGGAGAAGAGACCCAGTACTTC
>few|-|TRBV9|TRBJ2-5
CASSVGGVYQETQYF
TGTGCCAGCAGCGTAGGGGGGGTTTACCAAGAGACCCAGTACTTC
>-|-|TRBV10-1|TRBJ2-7
CASSLAEGTYEQYF
TGCGCCAGCAGTTTAGCGGAAGGGACCTACGAGCAGTACTTC
>-|TRBD2|TRBV5-4|TRBJ2-7
CASSGRAGLQTYEQYF
TGTGCCAGCAGCGGACGAGCGGGACTTCAAACCTACGAGCAGTACTTC
>-|TRBD2|TRBV3-1/TRBV3-2|TRBJ2-7
CASSLSGVAGDEQYF
TGTGCCAGCAGCCTATCCGGGGTAGCGGGAGACGAGCAGTACTTC
>-|TRBD1|TRBV28|TRBJ1-3
CASRPPGTGRFSGNTIYF
TGTGCCAGCAGACCCCCGGGGACAGGGCGTTTCTCTGGAAACACCATATATTTT
>-|-|TRBV4-2|TRBJ1-5
CASSQEGVGRGQPQHF
TGTGCCAGCAGCCAAGAGGGCGTGGGGAGGGGGCAGCCCCAGCATTTT
>-|TRBD2|TRBV9|TRBJ2-1
CASSVGGTSVNEQFF
TGTGCCAGCAGCGTTGGAGGGACTAGCGTCAATGAGCAGTTCTTC
>-|-|TRBV6-6|TRBJ1-5
CASSDSGMNQPQHF
TGTGCCAGCAGCGATTCAGGGATGAATCAGCCCCAGCATTTT
>-|TRBD1|TRBV6-2/TRBV6-3|TRBJ2-5
CASSYSRTGEETQYF
TGTGCCAGCAGTTACTCTCGGACAGGGGAAGAGACCCAGTACTTC
>few|-|TRBV28|TRBJ1-6
CATSTTQTVYNSPLHF
TGTGCCACCAGTACCACTCAGACAGTCTATAATTCACCCCTCCACTTT
>once|-|TRBV11-3|TRBJ2-1
CASSLGRERTYNEQFF
TGTGCCAGCAGCTTAGGCCGGGAGAGAACCTACAATGAGCAGTTCTTC
>-|TRBD1|TRBV28|TRBJ1-5
CATRDRGPLGSNQPQHF
TGTGCCACCCGGGACAGGGGGCCACTAGGAAGCAATCAGCCCCAGCATTTT
>-|TRBD1|TRBV28|TRBJ1-5
CASSQRTGFLQPQHF
TGTGCCAGCAGTCAAAGGACAGGGTTTCTTCAGCCCCAGCATTTT
>-|-|TRBV19|TRBJ2-7
CASSIVVSSYEQYF
TGTGCCAGTAGTATAGTCGTCAGCTCCTACGAGCAGTACTTC
>-|-|TRBV29-1|TRBJ2-1
CSVPRDNYNEQFF
TGCAGCGTCCCAAGGGACAACTACAATGAGCAGTTCTTC
>-|TRBD2|TRBV6-5|TRBJ2-1
CASMWEGTSGKLEIF
TGTGCCAGCATGTGGGAGGGGACTAGCGGGAAGCTGGAGATCTTC
>-|-|TRBV2|TRBJ2-7
CASKRVTSGPYEQYF
TGTGCCAGCAAGCGGGTAACCTCCGGGCCCTACGAGCAGTACTTC
>-|TRBD1|TRBV27|TRBJ1-4
CASSSDRLTSTNEKLFF
TGTGCCAGCAGTTCGGACAGGCTTACCTCAACTAATGAAAAACTGTTTTTT
>-|-|TRBV2|TRBJ2-7
CASSVQGSSYEQYF
TGTGCCAGCAGTGTGCAGGGGTCCTCCTACGAGCAGTACTTC
>-|-|TRBV5-1|TRBJ2-2
CASSLAGDTGELFF
TGCGCCAGCAGCTTGGCGGGGGACACCGGGGAGCTGTTTTTT
>-|-|TRBV3-1/TRBV3-2|TRBJ1-1
CASSQDLRGFAEAFF
TGTGCCAGCAGCCAAGATCTTCGGGGTTTTGCTGAAGCTTTCTTT
>-|TRBD2|TRBV6-1|TRBJ2-7
CASSEKLAGPDEQYF
TGTGCCAGCAGTGAAAAGCTAGCGGGTCCCGACGAGCAGTACTTC
>-|-|TRBV5-6|TRBJ1-5
CASSLGGGSQPQHF
TGTGCCAGCAGCTTGGGAGGGGGTAGTCAGCCCCAGCATTTT
>-|-|TRBV6-5|TRBJ1-1
CASRRVMNTEAFF
TGTGCCAGCAGGCGCGTGATGAACACTGAAGCTTTCTTT
>-|TRBD1|TRBV14|TRBJ2-2
CASNPGTANTGELFF
TGTGCCAGCAACCCCGGGACAGCGAACACCGGGGAGCTGTTTTTT
>-|-|TRBV30|TRBJ2-7
CAWTRDYEQYF
TGTGCCTGGACCAGGGACTACGAGCAGTACTTC
>once|TRBD1|TRBV7-9|TRBJ1-2
CASSNPTGGGYGYTF
TGTGCCAGCAGCAACCCGACAGGGGGCGGCTATGGCTACACCTTC
>once|TRBD2|TRBV7-9|TRBJ2-3
CASSLLAGWVSDTQYF
TGTGCCAGCAGCTTACTAGCGGGATGGGTGTCGGATACGCAGTATTTT
>-|TRBD1|TRBV28|TRBJ1-5
CASSLREQGVWPQHF
TGTGCCAGCAGTTTAAGGGAACAGGGGGTATGGCCCCAGCATTTT
>-|TRBD2|TRBV7-3|TRBJ2-3
CASSLRGVTDTQYF
TGTGCCAGCAGCCTACGGGGGGTAACAGATACGCAGTATTTT
>-|TRBD2|TRBV7-9|TRBJ2-3
CASSRGLDLSTDTQYF
TGTGCCAGCAGCCGGGGACTAGATCTTAGCACAGATACGCAGTATTTT
>once|-|TRBV10-3|TRBJ1-5
CAISEGQGNIHSNQPQHF
TGTGCCATCAGTGAGGGTCAGGGGAATATCCATAGCAATCAGCCCCAGCATTTT
>-|-|TRBV11-2|TRBJ2-1
CASSPTGLAPSNEQFF
TGTGCCAGCAGCCCTACGGGACTGGCCCCTTCCAATGAGCAGTTCTTC
>-|TRBD1|TRBV7-2|TRBJ1-4
CASSLAQGAAEKLFF
TGTGCCAGCAGCTTAGCCCAGGGGGCAGCTGAAAAACTGTTTTTT
>-|TRBD1|TRBV2|TRBJ1-5
CASQGAGQPQHF
TGTGCCAGTCAGGGGGCGGGTCAGCCCCAGCATTTT
>-|-|TRBV28|TRBJ2-5
CASSLLDSQETQYF
TGTGCCAGCAGTTTATTGGACTCACAAGAGACCCAGTACTTC
>-|TRBD2|TRBV7-8|TRBJ2-7
CASSPWLAGGPWYEQYF
TGTGCCAGCAGCCCCTGGTTAGCGGGAGGGCCCTGGTACGAGCAGTACTTC
>-|-|TRBV11-2|TRBJ2-4
CASSFAGTENIQYF
TGTGCCAGCAGCTTCGCGGGAACGGAAAACATTCAGTACTTC